This TCR beta chain was observed in a study of T cell clusters in autoimmune cytopenias. Its frequency marks this clonotype as medium-sized. TRB rearrangements were amplified by touch-down multiplex PCR with mixed TRB-A/B primers. TCRdb reprocessed the multiplex PCR reads; each CDR3 protein has one entry and no DNA is given. The repertoire table contains roughly 2,300 distinct CDR3 sequences. The CDR3 length is 20 residues. Germline loops: CDR1 LNHNV, CDR2 YYDKDF (reference sequence). Each sample's input was 200 to 300 ng genomic DNA, some 38,000 genome equivalents. The origin of this receptor is a human donor with an autoimmune cytopenia or autoimmune hepatitis (not recorded which). V gene TRBV15 combines with J gene TRBJ2-5; TCRdb outputs TRBD2, but without DNA this stays unchecked. Sequenced input: peripheral blood. The CDR3: CATSREGILGLAGGQETQYF.